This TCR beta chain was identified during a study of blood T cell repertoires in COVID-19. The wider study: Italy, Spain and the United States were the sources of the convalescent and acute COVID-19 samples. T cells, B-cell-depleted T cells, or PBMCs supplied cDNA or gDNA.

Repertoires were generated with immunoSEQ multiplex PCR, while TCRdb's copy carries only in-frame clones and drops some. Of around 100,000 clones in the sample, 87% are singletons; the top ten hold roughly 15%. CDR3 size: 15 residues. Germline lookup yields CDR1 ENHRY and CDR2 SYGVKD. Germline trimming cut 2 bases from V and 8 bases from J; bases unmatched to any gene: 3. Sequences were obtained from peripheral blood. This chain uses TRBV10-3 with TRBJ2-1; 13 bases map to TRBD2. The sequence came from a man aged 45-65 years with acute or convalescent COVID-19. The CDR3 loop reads CAISEGLAGVDEQFF. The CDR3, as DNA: TGTGCCATCAGTGAGGGACTAGCGGGAGTGGATGAGCAGTTCTTC.